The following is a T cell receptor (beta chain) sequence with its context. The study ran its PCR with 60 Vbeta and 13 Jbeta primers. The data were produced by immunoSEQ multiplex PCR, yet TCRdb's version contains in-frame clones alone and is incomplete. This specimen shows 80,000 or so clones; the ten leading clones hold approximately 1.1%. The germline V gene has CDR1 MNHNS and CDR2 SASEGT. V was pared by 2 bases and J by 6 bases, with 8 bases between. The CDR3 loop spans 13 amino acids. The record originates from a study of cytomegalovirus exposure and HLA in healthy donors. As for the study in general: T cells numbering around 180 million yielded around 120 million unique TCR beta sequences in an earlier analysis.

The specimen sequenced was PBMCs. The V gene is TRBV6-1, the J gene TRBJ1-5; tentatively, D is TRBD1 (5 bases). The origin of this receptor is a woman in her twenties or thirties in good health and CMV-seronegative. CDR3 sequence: CASSEQGGQPQHF. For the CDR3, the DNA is TGTGCCAGCAGTGAACAGGGCGGTCAGCCCCAGCATTTT.